The 25 T cell receptor beta chains below were found in one sample sequenced in a study of T cell responses to AZD1222 COVID-19 vaccine. Method: immunoSEQ multiplex PCR; TCRdb's copy keeps in-frame clones and lacks some. Here the sample spans about 220,000 clones, 85% to 95% being singletons. The specimen was peripheral blood, collected on day 0 of MenACWY control vaccination. The receptors here all came from an adult in good health.

The V and J genes are TRBV5-1 and TRBJ2-2, with D possibly TRBD1 on 5 matching bases. Germline V CDR1 and CDR2: SGHRS, YFSETQ. The CDR3 totals 15 residues. The ends were cut back, 0 bases at V and 3 bases at J, with 9 bases in the middle. Here the CDR3 reads CASSLEIGDTGELFF. CDR3 in DNA: TGCGCCAGCAGCTTGGAAATAGGGGACACCGGGGAGCTGTTTTTT.

The rearrangement joins TRBV6-6 to TRBJ1-2; D is undetermined. Germline V gives CDR1 MNHNY, CDR2 SVGAGI (reference sequence). The germline V and J ends were trimmed by 6 bases and 8 bases, with 13 bases remaining between them. CDR3 length: 12 residues. CDR3 region: CASSDTTRGYTF. The CDR3 DNA sequence: TGTGCCAGCAGCGACACCACGCGGGGCTACACCTTC.

This chain joins TRBV28 and TRBJ1-2; D remains ambiguous. Germline V lookup: CDR1 MDHEN, CDR2 SYDVKM. V lost 3 bases and J lost 8, with 4 bases in between. The CDR3 consists of 10 residues. CDR3 DNA: TGTGCCAGCAGTTTCATAGGCTACACCTTC. Amino acid sequence: CASSFIGYTF.

The V and J genes are TRBV21-1 and TRBJ1-5; the D call TRBD1 from the table was never checked on the DNA. TRBV21-1 is a known pseudogene. This CDR3 is 15 amino acids long. CDR3 residues: CASNLTGDSNQPQHF. The CDR3 nucleotides read TGTGCCAGCAACTTAACAGGGGATAGCAATCAGCCCCAGCATTTT.

This chain uses TRBV2 with TRBJ2-1; tentative D call: TRBD1 (5 bases). Germline V lookup: CDR1 SNHLY, CDR2 FYNNEI. V was trimmed by 8 bases and J by 8 bases, leaving 10 bases between them. The CDR3 runs 11 residues. CDR3 amino acids: CASRQGHEQFF. DNA for the CDR3: TGTGCCAGCCGTCAGGGCCATGAGCAGTTCTTC.

This chain connects TRBV19 to TRBJ1-5; 7 positions match TRBD1. CDR3 length: 16 amino acids. V lost 3 bases to trimming and J lost 7 bases; unmatched junction nucleotides: 12. Germline assignment: CDR1 LNHDA and CDR2 SQIVND (reference sequence). CDR3 nucleotides: TGTGCCAGTAGTATTCATAAGGGGGCGAAGGGACAGCCCCAGCATTTT. Protein product: CASSIHKGAKGQPQHF.

The chain is built from TRBV5-6 and TRBJ1-5; 7 nucleotides align to TRBD1. Trimming removed 1 base from V and 2 bases from J; junction bases left unmatched: 6. Germline CDR1 reads SGHDT; CDR2 reads YYEEEE. The CDR3 extends over 16 amino acids. CDR3 sequence: CASSLRQGTGNQPQHF. The CDR3, as DNA: TGTGCCAGCAGCTTGCGACAGGGTACCGGCAATCAGCCCCAGCATTTT.

V is TRBV29-1 and J is TRBJ1-1, with 7 bases lining up with TRBD1. The CDR3 is 12 amino acids. The V segment lost 6 bases and the J segment 6 bases; nucleotides outside the gene matches: 7. CDR1 SQVTM and CDR2 ANQGSEA come from the germline V gene. The CDR3, as DNA: TGCAGCGTAAGGGGGCTCGGCTCTGAAGCTTTCTTT. Its protein is CSVRGLGSEAFF. The full variable domain, its missing parts supplied by reference TRBV29-1 and TRBJ1-1, is SAVISQKPSRDICQRGTSLTIQCQVDSQVTMMFWYRQQPGQSLTLIATANQGSEATYESGFVIDKFPISRPNLTFSTLTVSNMSPEDSSIYLCSVRGLGSEAFFGQGTRLTVV.

Only one count was recorded for this clone. The chain is built from TRBV19 and TRBJ1-6; perhaps TRBD1 as D (6 bases). With 3 bases removed from V and 7 bases from J, the gap between germline ends came to 16 bases. Germline V lookup: CDR1 LNHDA, CDR2 SQIVND (reference sequence). This CDR3 region has 16 residues. The CDR3 DNA follows: TGTGCCAGTAGTATTTATGATGGGGGCCTGAATTCACCCCTCCACTTT. Amino acids: CASSIYDGGLNSPLHF.

As concerns this clone: At the DNA level, this CDR3 is encoded by other sequences in the same sample as well. CDR3 sequence: CASSRTGVQPQHF. The CDR3 nucleotides are TGTGCCAGTAGTCGGACAGGGGTACAGCCCCAGCATTTT. This chain joins TRBV19 and TRBJ1-5, with 9 bases lining up with TRBD1. CDR1 LNHDA and CDR2 SQIVND come from the germline V gene (reference sequence). V gave up 5 bases and J gave up 7 bases; unmatched junction bases: 3. The CDR3 has 13 residues. The full variable domain, in which reference TRBV19 and TRBJ1-5 provide the parts outside the CDR3, is DGGITQSPKYLFRKEGQNVTLSCEQNLNHDAMYWYRQDPGQGLRLIYYSQIVNDFQKGDIAEGYSVSREKKESFPLTVTSAQKNPTAFYLCASSRTGVQPQHFGDGTRLSIL.

The CDR3 here is CASSPLGGGNTEAFF. The CDR3 DNA reads TGTGCCAGCAGCCCGCTAGGAGGGGGGAACACTGAAGCTTTCTTT. The V and J genes are TRBV3-1 (or the pseudogene TRBV3-2) and TRBJ1-1, with D maybe TRBD1 (6 bases). Germline V gene data show CDR1 as LGHDT and CDR2 as YNNKEL (reference sequence). Trimming shortened V by 4 bases and J by 1 base, and 13 bases separated the two germline ends. The CDR3 is 15 amino acids.

The chain is built from TRBV9 and TRBJ2-5; 12 bases are a match to TRBD2. Trimming cost V 0 bases and J 7 bases; bases outside gene matches: 4. CDR3 length: 15 amino acids. CDR1 is SGDLS, CDR2 YYNGEE, per germline. The CDR3 reads CASSVGATSGGTQYF. The CDR3 nucleotides read TGTGCCAGCAGCGTAGGGGCGACTAGCGGGGGGACCCAGTACTTC.

The chain combines TRBV6-5 with TRBJ2-2; TRBD1 is a possible D gene (5 bases). The V and J ends lost 7 bases and 1 base respectively, with 10 bases between them. Germline V CDR1 and CDR2: MNHEY, SVGAGI. The CDR3 extends over 14 amino acids. CDR3 residues: CASNPTGNTGELFF. CDR3 in DNA: TGTGCCAGCAACCCCACAGGGAACACCGGGGAGCTGTTTTTT.

CDR3 in DNA: TGTGCCAGCAGACCGACTAGGGGGCATGAGCAGTTCTTC. It codes for CASRPTRGHEQFF. The rearrangement joins TRBV6-5 to TRBJ2-1; D may be TRBD1 (7 bases). Germline assignment: CDR1 MNHEY and CDR2 SVGAGI. The CDR3 is made up of 13 amino acids. V was trimmed by 6 bases and J by 8 bases, leaving 14 bases between them.

The rearrangement uses TRBV29-1 and TRBJ1-4; D not resolved. The CDR3 has 13 residues. Trimming took off 4 bases at V and 0 bases at J, with 6 bases between the two ends. CDR1 and CDR2 (germline): SQVTM, ANQGSEA. CDR3 DNA sequence: TGCAGCGTTGCAGCAGCAACTAATGAAAAACTGTTTTTT. This translates into CSVAAATNEKLFF.

Only a few counts were recorded for this clone. V usage is TRBV7-8 and J usage is TRBJ2-5, with D uncertain. The CDR3 is 13 amino acids. Germline-derived CDR1 and CDR2 are SGHVS and FQNEAQ. Trimming removed 0 bases at V and 4 bases at J, with 6 bases between. The CDR3 here is CASSLARRETQYF. Here the CDR3 DNA reads TGTGCCAGCAGCTTAGCTAGGCGAGAGACCCAGTACTTC.

CDR3: CSGGDGSYEQYF. Written as DNA, the CDR3 is TGCAGCGGTGGGGACGGCTCCTACGAGCAGTACTTC. The chain recombines TRBV29-1 with TRBJ2-7; the D gene could be TRBD1 or TRBD2 (5 bases each). CDR1 is SQVTM and CDR2 is ANQGSEA in the germline V gene. With 7 bases removed from V and 0 bases from J, the gap between germline ends came to 10 bases. The CDR3 consists of 12 residues.

CDR3 coding DNA: TGTGCCAGCAGTTTTACCGGACAGGGATTGAATTCACCCCTCCACTTT. This codes for CASSFTGQGLNSPLHF. This rearrangement joins TRBV9 to TRBJ1-6, with 8 bases lining up with TRBD1. This CDR3 region has 16 residues. V was clipped by 5 bases and J by 7 bases; unmatched bases: 11. Germline V CDR1 and CDR2: SGDLS, YYNGEE. The full variable domain, its missing parts supplied by reference TRBV9 and TRBJ1-6, is DSGVTQTPKHLITATGQRVTLRCSPRSGDLSVYWYQQSLDQGLQFLIQYYNGEERAKGNILERFSAQQFPDLHSELNLSSLELGDSALYFCASSFTGQGLNSPLHFGNGTRLTVT.

The V gene is TRBV7-8, the J gene TRBJ1-2, with TRBD1 matching over 9 bases. Losses at the gene ends were 2 bases for V and 0 bases for J; bases not matched to a gene: 4. CDR3 size: 16 residues. Germline CDR1 is SGHVS and CDR2 is FQNEAQ. The CDR3 region is CASSLTDRGANYGYTF. CDR3 DNA: TGTGCCAGCAGCTTAACGGACAGGGGAGCTAACTATGGCTACACCTTC.

The chain recombines TRBV6-5 with TRBJ2-1, with D tentatively TRBD1 (5 bases). Trimming took off 7 bases at V and 5 bases at J, with 9 bases between the two ends. CDR3 length equals 12 residues. The germline gives CDR1 MNHEY, CDR2 SVGAGI. CDR3: CASNPGHNEQFF. As DNA, the CDR3 is TGTGCCAGCAACCCAGGGCACAATGAGCAGTTCTTC.

The chain uses TRBV6-5 and TRBJ1-1, with D tentatively TRBD1 (5 bases). The V gene's germline CDR1 is MNHEY and CDR2 SVGAGI. The CDR3 is 14 amino acids. The ends were cut back, 6 bases at V and 6 bases at J, with 17 bases in the middle. CDR3 nucleotides: TGTGCCAGCAGCAGTTCGCCCGGACAACCTGAAGCTTTCTTT. As protein: CASSSSPGQPEAFF.

The chain carries TRBV12-3 or TRBV12-4 and TRBJ1-5; no clear D. V lost 1 base and J lost 5, with 3 bases in between. The CDR3 length is 12 residues. The CDR3 DNA reads as TGTGCCAGCAGTTTAGGGGATCAGCCCCAGCATTTT. Its translation: CASSLGDQPQHF.

V gene TRBV15 combines with J gene TRBJ1-2; D unclear. V was clipped by 5 bases and J by 4 bases, with 17 bases between them. Germline CDR1 and CDR2: LNHNV and YYDKDF (reference sequence). The CDR3 extends over 15 amino acids. This CDR3 reads CATSSQIDISYGYTF. The CDR3 DNA reads as TGTGCCACCAGCTCCCAAATTGACATCAGCTATGGCTACACCTTC.

The chain uses TRBV6-5 and TRBJ1-3; the D gene is possibly TRBD1 (5 bases). The V end lost 0 bases, the J end lost 0 bases, and 9 bases lay between the germline ends. The CDR3 is 16 amino acids. From germline, CDR1 is MNHEY and CDR2 SVGAGI. The CDR3 DNA is TGTGCCAGCAGTTACTCTGGGGGTCCCTCTGGAAACACCATATATTTT. Its translation is CASSYSGGPSGNTIYF.

J is TRBJ1-4 and V is TRBV7-9; TRBD1 might be the D (5 bases). This CDR3 is built from 13 residues. Per the germline V gene, CDR1 is SEHNR and CDR2 is FQNEAQ (reference sequence). V was pared by 6 bases and J by 4 bases, with 9 bases between. In DNA, the CDR3 is TGTGCCAGCAGTGGGGGGTATAATGAAAAACTGTTTTTT. It codes for CASSGGYNEKLFF.